This TCR beta chain appears in the sequencing data of a study of T cells in Graves' hyperthyroidism and ophthalmopathy. In this sample, this clonotype turned up many times. Amplification of TCR beta CDR3 regions was performed using RNA transcripts as template. The HTBI primer set was used in a first-round RT-PCR of the TCR CDR3. From the multiplex PCR reads, TCRdb called clonotypes with MiXCR, one entry per CDR3 protein. The data contain roughly 330,000 distinct CDR3 sequences, roughly 17% of them singletons. This TCR came from a man aged 30 to 39 with Graves' hyperthyroidism. Input material: blood.

In nucleotides, the CDR3 is TGTGCCTGGAGTGTTTCAGGGTCCCACGAGCAGTACTTC. It encodes CAWSVSGSHEQYF. J is TRBJ2-7 and V is TRBV30; weak D call: TRBD1 (5 bases). This CDR3 contains 13 residues. Germline CDR1 reads GTSNPN; CDR2 reads SVGIG (reference sequence). Between the trimmed V and J ends, which lost 0 bases and 5 bases, there was a span of 11 bases.